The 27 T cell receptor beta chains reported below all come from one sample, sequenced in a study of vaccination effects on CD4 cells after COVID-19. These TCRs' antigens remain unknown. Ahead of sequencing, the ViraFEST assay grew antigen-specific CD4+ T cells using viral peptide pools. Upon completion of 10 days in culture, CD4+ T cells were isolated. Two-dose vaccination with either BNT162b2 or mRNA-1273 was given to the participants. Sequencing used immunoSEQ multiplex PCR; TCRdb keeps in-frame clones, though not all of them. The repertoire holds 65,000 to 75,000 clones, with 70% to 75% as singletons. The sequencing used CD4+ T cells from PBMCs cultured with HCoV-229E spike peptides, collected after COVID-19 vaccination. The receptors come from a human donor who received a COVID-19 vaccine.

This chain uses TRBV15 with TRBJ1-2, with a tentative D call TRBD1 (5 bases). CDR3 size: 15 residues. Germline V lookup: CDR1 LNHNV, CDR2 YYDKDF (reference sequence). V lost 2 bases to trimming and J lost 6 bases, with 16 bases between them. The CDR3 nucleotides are TGTGCCACCAGCAGATATACGACAGACTTAAATGGCTACACCTTC. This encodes CATSRYTTDLNGYTF. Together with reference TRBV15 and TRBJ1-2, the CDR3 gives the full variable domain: DAMVIQNPRYQVTQFGKPVTLSCSQTLNHNVMYWYQQKSSQAPKLLFHYYDKDFNNEADTPDNFQSRRPNTSFCFLDIRSPGLGDTAMYLCATSRYTTDLNGYTFGSGTRLTVV.

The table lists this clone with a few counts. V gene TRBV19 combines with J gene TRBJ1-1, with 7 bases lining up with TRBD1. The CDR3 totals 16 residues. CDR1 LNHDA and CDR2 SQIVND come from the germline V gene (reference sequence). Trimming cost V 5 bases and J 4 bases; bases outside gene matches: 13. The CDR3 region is CASSPRTGASFTEAFF. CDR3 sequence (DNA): TGTGCCAGTAGTCCACGGACAGGAGCCTCGTTCACTGAAGCTTTCTTT.

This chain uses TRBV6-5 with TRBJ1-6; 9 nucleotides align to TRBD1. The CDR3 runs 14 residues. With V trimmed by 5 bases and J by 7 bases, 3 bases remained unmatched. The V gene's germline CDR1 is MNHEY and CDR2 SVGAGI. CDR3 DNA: TGTGCCAGCAGTCGGGACAGGGACAATTCACCCCTCCACTTT. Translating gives CASSRDRDNSPLHF.

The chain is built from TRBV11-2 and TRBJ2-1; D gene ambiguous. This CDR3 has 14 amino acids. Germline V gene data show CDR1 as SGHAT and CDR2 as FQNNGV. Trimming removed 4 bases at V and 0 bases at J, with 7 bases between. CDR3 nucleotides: TGTGCCAGCAGCTCCCTAGTCTCCTACAATGAGCAGTTCTTC. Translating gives CASSSLVSYNEQFF.

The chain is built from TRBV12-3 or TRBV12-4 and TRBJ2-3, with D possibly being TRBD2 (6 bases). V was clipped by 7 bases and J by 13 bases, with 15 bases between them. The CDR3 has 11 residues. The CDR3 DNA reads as TGTGCCAGCAACATAGGTGCTAGCGAGTATTTT. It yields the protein CASNIGASEYF.

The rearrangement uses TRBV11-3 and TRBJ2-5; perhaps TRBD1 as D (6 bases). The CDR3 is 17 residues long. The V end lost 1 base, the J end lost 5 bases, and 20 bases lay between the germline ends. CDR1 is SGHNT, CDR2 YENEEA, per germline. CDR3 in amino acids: CASSLGAQGRGSETQYF. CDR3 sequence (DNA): TGTGCCAGCAGCTTAGGGGCGCAGGGGCGTGGGAGCGAGACCCAGTACTTC. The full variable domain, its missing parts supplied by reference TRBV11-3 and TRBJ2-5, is EAGVVQSPRYKIIEKKQPVAFWCNPISGHNTLYWYLQNLGQGPELLIRYENEEAVDDSQLPKDRFSAERLKGVDSTLKIQPAELGDSAVYLCASSLGAQGRGSETQYFGPGTRLLVL.

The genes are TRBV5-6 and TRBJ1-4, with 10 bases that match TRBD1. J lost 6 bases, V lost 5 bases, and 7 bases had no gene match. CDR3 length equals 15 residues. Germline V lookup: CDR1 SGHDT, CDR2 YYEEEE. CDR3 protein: CASRGRTGGYEKLFF. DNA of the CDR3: TGTGCCAGCAGGGGACGGACAGGGGGTTATGAAAAACTGTTTTTT.

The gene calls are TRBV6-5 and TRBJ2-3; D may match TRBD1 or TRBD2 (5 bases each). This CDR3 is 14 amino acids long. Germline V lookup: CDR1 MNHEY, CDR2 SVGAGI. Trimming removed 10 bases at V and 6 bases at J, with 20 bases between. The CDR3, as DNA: TGTGCCACCTCCTACCCCGGGGCGAGGGATACGCAGTATTTT. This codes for CATSYPGARDTQYF.

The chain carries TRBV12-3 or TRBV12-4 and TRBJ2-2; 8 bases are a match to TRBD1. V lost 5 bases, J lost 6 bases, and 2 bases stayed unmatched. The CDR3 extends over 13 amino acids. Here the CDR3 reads CASSLQGAGELFF. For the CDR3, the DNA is TGTGCCAGCAGTCTACAGGGGGCCGGGGAGCTGTTTTTT.

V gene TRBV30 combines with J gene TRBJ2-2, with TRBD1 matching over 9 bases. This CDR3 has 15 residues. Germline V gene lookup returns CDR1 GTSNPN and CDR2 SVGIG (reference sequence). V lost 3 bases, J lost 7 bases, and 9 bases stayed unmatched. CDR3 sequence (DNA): TGTGCCTGGAGACCTCTGGGACAGGGTGGCGGGGAGCTGTTTTTT. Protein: CAWRPLGQGGGELFF.

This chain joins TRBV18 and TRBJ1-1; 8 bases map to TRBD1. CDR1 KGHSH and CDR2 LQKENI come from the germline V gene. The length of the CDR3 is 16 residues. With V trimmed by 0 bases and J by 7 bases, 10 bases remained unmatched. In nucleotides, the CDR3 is TGTGCCAGCTCACCACCGAAAACAGGGGGACGGGGTGAAGCTTTCTTT. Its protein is CASSPPKTGGRGEAFF.

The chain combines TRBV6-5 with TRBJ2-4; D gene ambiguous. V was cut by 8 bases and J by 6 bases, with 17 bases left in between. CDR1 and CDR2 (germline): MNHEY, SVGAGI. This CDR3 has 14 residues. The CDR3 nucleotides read TGTGCCAGCCGCCCTTTGGATGGAATAAACATTCAGTACTTC. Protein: CASRPLDGINIQYF.

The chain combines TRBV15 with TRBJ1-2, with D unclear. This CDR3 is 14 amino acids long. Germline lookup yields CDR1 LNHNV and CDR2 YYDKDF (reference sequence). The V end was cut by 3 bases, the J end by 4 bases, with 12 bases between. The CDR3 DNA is TGTGCCACCAGCAGGGAGACATCACTCTATGGCTACACCTTC. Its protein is CATSRETSLYGYTF.

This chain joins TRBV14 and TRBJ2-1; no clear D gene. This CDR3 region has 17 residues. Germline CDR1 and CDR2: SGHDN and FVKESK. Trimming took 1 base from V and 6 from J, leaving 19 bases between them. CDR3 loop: CASSQGGSLNLVNEQFF. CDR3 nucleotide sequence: TGTGCCAGCAGCCAAGGTGGTTCACTAAATTTGGTCAATGAGCAGTTCTTC.

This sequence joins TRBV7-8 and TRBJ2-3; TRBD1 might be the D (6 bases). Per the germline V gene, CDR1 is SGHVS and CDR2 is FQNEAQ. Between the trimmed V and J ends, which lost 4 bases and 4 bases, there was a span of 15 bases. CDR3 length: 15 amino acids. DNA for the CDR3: TGTGCCAGCAGCTCTCAGGGGAAGTGGGCAGATACGCAGTATTTT. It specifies CASSSQGKWADTQYF.

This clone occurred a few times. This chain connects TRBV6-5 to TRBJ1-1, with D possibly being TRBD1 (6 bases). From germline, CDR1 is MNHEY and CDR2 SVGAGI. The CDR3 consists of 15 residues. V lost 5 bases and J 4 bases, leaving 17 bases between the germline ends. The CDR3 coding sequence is TGTGCCAGCAGTCCCACAGGGCCGCTGGGCACTGAAGCTTTCTTT. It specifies CASSPTGPLGTEAFF.

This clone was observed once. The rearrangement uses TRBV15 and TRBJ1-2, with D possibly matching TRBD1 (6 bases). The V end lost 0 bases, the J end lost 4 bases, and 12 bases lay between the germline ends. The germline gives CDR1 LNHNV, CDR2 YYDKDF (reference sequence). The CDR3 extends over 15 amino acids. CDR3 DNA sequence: TGTGCCACCAGCAGAGATCCGGGGGCAGGCTATGGCTACACCTTC. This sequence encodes CATSRDPGAGYGYTF.

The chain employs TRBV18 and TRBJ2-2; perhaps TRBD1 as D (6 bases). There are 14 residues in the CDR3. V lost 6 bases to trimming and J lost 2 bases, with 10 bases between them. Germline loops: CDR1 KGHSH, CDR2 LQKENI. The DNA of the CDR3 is TGTGCCAGCTCCGGGACACTTAACACCGGGGAGCTGTTTTTT. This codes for CASSGTLNTGELFF.

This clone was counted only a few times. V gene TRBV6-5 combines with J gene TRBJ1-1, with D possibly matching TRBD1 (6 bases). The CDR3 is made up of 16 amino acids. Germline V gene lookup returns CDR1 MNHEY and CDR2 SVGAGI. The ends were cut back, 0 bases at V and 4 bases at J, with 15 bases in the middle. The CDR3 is CASSYSGEGVVTEAFF. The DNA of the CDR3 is TGTGCCAGCAGTTACTCCGGGGAGGGGGTGGTCACTGAAGCTTTCTTT.

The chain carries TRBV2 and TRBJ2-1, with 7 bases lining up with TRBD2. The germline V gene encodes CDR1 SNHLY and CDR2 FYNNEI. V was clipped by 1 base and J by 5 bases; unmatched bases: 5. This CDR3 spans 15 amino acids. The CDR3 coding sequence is TGTGCCAGCAGTGAAGAGCGGGGTCTGGACAATGAGCAGTTCTTC. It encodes CASSEERGLDNEQFF.

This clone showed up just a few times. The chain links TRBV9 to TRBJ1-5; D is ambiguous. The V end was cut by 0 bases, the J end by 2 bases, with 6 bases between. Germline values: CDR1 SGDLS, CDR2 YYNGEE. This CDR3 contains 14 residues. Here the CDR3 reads CASSVEGGNQPQHF. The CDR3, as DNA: TGTGCCAGCAGCGTAGAGGGAGGCAATCAGCCCCAGCATTTT.

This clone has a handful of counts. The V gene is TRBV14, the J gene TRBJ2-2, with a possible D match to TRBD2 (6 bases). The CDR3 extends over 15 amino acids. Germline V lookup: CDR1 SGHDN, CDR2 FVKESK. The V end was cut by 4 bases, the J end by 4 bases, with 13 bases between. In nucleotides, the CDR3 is TGTGCCAGCAGCCCCGTGGGGGGAATCACCGGGGAGCTGTTTTTT. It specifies CASSPVGGITGELFF.

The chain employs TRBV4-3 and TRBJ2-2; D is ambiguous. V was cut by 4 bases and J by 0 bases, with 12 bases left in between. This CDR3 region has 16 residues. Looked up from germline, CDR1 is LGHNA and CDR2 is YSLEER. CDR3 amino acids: CASSPYRSTNTGELFF. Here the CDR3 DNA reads TGCGCCAGCAGCCCGTATCGGAGTACGAACACCGGGGAGCTGTTTTTT.

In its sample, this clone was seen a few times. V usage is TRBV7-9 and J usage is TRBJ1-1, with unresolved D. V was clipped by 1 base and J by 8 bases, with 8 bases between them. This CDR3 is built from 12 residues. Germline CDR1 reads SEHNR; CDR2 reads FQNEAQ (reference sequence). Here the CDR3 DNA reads TGTGCCAGCAGCTTAGGGTCAGCGGAAGCTTTCTTT. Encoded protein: CASSLGSAEAFF.

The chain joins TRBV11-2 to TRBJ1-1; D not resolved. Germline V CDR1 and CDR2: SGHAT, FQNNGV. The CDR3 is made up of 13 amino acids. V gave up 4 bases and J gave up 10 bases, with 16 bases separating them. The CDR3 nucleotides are TGTGCCAGCAGCTCGTCAACTAATGTAGGAGCTTTCTTT. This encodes CASSSSTNVGAFF.

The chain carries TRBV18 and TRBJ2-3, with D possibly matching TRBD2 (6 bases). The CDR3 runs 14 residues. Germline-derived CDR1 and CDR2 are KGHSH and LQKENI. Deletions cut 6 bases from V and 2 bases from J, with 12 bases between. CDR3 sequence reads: CASSRLVDTDTQYF. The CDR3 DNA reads TGTGCCAGCTCCCGACTAGTCGACACAGATACGCAGTATTTT. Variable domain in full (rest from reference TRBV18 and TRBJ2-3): NAGVMQNPRHLVRRRGQEARLRCSPMKGHSHVYWYRQLPEEGLKFMVYLQKENIIDESGMPKERFSAEFPKEGPSILRIQQVVRGDSAAYFCASSRLVDTDTQYFGPGTRLTVL.

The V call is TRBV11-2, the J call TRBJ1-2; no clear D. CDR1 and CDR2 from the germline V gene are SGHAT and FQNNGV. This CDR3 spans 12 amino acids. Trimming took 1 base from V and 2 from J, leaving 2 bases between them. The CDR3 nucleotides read TGTGCCAGCAGCTTAGGGAACTATGGCTACACCTTC. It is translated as CASSLGNYGYTF.